The 23 T cell receptor beta chains reported below all come from one sample, sequenced in a study of OX40 agonist ivuxolimab in advanced cancers. Measured with immunoSEQ multiplex PCR; TCRdb has only the in-frame clones, and not every one. The sample yields about 53,000 clones, 60% to 80% seen once. Here the sequenced sample was CD4+ or CD8+ T cells sorted from blood, taken in a trial of the OX40 agonist ivuxolimab. Receptors were obtained from an adult with an advanced solid tumor such as melanoma, head and neck, liver or kidney cancer.

In its sample, this clone was seen many times. V and J are TRBV10-3 and TRBJ2-7, with a weak D call TRBD1 (6 bases). The ends were cut back, 4 bases at V and 6 bases at J, with 13 bases in the middle. The CDR3 runs 13 residues. Germline values: CDR1 ENHRY, CDR2 SYGVKD. CDR3 coding DNA: TGTGCCATCAGTGCAACAGGGTCTCGCGAGCAGTACTTC. This translates into CAISATGSREQYF.

The rearrangement links TRBV6-6 to TRBJ1-2; 7 nucleotides agree with TRBD1. The germline V gene encodes CDR1 MNHNY and CDR2 SVGAGI (reference sequence). CDR3 size: 14 residues. The trim removed 10 bases at V and 4 bases at J, leaving 12 bases unmatched. This CDR3 is CATRSTGKSYGYTF. In DNA form, the CDR3 reads TGTGCCACCCGGTCGACAGGGAAATCCTATGGCTACACCTTC.

This chain connects TRBV19 to TRBJ2-4; D might be TRBD1 (5 bases). The CDR3 spans 14 residues. Germline V CDR1 and CDR2: LNHDA, SQIVND (reference sequence). Trimming took off 2 bases at V and 3 bases at J, with 8 bases between the two ends. The CDR3 spells CASSITQGKNIQYF. CDR3 bases: TGTGCCAGTAGTATAACGCAGGGCAAAAACATTCAGTACTTC.

The V gene is TRBV7-2, the J gene TRBJ1-5; a possible D gene is TRBD1 (6 bases). Germline CDR1 and CDR2: SGHTA and FQGNSA. Between the trimmed V and J ends, which lost 3 bases and 1 base, there was a span of 13 bases. The CDR3 loop spans 16 amino acids. The CDR3 DNA reads TGTGCCAGCAGCTTCAGACGGGGGGCGAGCAATCAGCCCCAGCATTTT. This codes for CASSFRRGASNQPQHF. The whole variable domain, remainder taken from reference TRBV7-2 and TRBJ1-5, is GAGVSQSPSNKVTEKGKDVELRCDPISGHTALYWYRQSLGQGLEFLIYFQGNSAPDKSGLPSDRFSAERTGGSVSTLTIQRTQQEDSAVYLCASSFRRGASNQPQHFGDGTRLSIL.

This clone came up a few times. The J gene is TRBJ1-1, the V gene TRBV6-6, with 8 bases identical to TRBD1. This CDR3 spans 13 amino acids. V was pared by 5 bases and J by 11 bases, with 10 bases of the junction left unmatched. Germline CDR1 reads MNHNY; CDR2 reads SVGAGI (reference sequence). CDR3 nucleotides: TGTGCCAGCAGTACCGGACAGGGTCGCGAGGCTTTCTTT. It yields the protein CASSTGQGREAFF.

The rearrangement joins TRBV19 to TRBJ2-1; D not certain. The CDR3 consists of 11 residues. Germline V gives CDR1 LNHDA, CDR2 SQIVND (reference sequence). Between the trimmed V and J ends, which lost 1 base and 6 bases, there was a span of 1 base. The CDR3: CASSIVNEQFF. In DNA form, the CDR3 reads TGTGCCAGTAGTATAGTCAATGAGCAGTTCTTC.

The rearrangement joins TRBV2 to TRBJ1-2; weak D call: TRBD1 (6 bases). Germline V gene lookup returns CDR1 SNHLY and CDR2 FYNNEI. The V end was cut by 6 bases, the J end by 4 bases, with 21 bases between. This CDR3 has 16 amino acids. The CDR3: CASRLHRQDLGYGYTF. The CDR3 coding sequence is TGTGCCAGCAGGCTCCATAGACAGGACTTGGGCTATGGCTACACCTTC.

The DNA for the CDR3 is TGTGCCAGCAGCCTCCGGGCGGGCGGTACCATCGGTGAGCAGTTCTTC. Translating it yields CASSLRAGGTIGEQFF. The rearrangement uses TRBV7-2 and TRBJ2-1, with TRBD2 as a possible D gene (5 bases). The germline V and J ends were trimmed by 5 bases and 9 bases, with 23 bases remaining between them. Germline V gene lookup returns CDR1 SGHTA and CDR2 FQGNSA. This CDR3 region has 16 residues.

The J gene is TRBJ2-7, the V gene TRBV21-1. TRBV21-1 is classified as a pseudogene. This CDR3 contains 14 residues. The CDR3 DNA reads TGTGCCAGCAGCAAAATCGGGGCCTCCTACGAGCAGTACTTC. Its protein product is CASSKIGASYEQYF.

The J gene is TRBJ1-4, the V gene TRBV11-2; 10 nucleotides align to TRBD1. CDR1 is SGHAT and CDR2 is FQNNGV in the germline V gene. The CDR3 has 17 amino acids. The J segment lost 2 bases and the V segment lost 4 bases, leaving 7 bases of the junction unmatched. CDR3 protein: CASSSTGGLWTNEKLFF. CDR3 coding DNA: TGTGCCAGCAGCTCGACAGGGGGCCTGTGGACTAATGAAAAACTGTTTTTT.

This clone was seen only a few times. This chain joins TRBV5-1 and TRBJ2-3; D remains ambiguous. Germline loops: CDR1 SGHRS, CDR2 YFSETQ. V dropped 4 bases and J dropped 1 base, with 4 bases sitting between them. The CDR3 is 12 residues long. DNA of the CDR3: TGCGCCAGCAGCCCGGGCACAGATACGCAGTATTTT. Amino acid sequence: CASSPGTDTQYF.

The chain links TRBV11-2 to TRBJ2-7; weak D call: TRBD1 (5 bases). Trimming cost V 6 bases and J 0 bases, with 15 bases left between them. There are 15 residues in the CDR3. Per germline, CDR1 SGHAT and CDR2 FQNNGV. The CDR3 spells CASRTSYRLSYEQYF. In DNA, the CDR3 is TGTGCCAGCAGGACCAGCTACAGGCTCTCCTACGAGCAGTACTTC. Based on the CDR3 plus reference TRBV11-2 and TRBJ2-7, the full variable domain is EAGVAQSPRYKIIEKRQSVAFWCNPISGHATLYWYQQILGQGPKLLIQFQNNGVVDDSQLPKDRFSAERLKGVDSTLKIQPAKLEDSAVYLCASRTSYRLSYEQYFGPGTRLTVT.

The V gene is TRBV7-2, the J gene TRBJ2-3; D is possibly TRBD1 or TRBD2 (5 bases each). V dropped 1 base and J dropped 8 bases, with 22 bases sitting between them. CDR3 length equals 17 residues. The germline V gene has CDR1 SGHTA and CDR2 FQGNSA. CDR3 nucleotides: TGTGCCAGCAGCTTAGGGGGCAGGGCGGGTGCCAAGGGTACGCAGTATTTT. Translated, it gives CASSLGGRAGAKGTQYF.

The rearrangement uses TRBV5-1 and TRBJ2-3; 7 bases are shared with TRBD1. This CDR3 has 14 amino acids. Looked up from germline, CDR1 is SGHRS and CDR2 is YFSETQ. V shed 4 bases and J 3 bases; nucleotides not matched to a gene: 5. CDR3 sequence reads: CASSRDRTTDTQYF. For the CDR3, the DNA is TGCGCCAGCAGCCGGGACAGAACAACAGATACGCAGTATTTT.

The V call is TRBV5-4, the J call TRBJ2-7; perhaps D is TRBD1 or TRBD2 (5 bases each). CDR3 length: 13 amino acids. The germline CDR1 and CDR2 sequences are SGHNT and YYREEE (reference sequence). Trimming took off 4 bases at V and 4 bases at J, with 12 bases between the two ends. The CDR3 sequence is CASSPTGRYEQYF. The CDR3 DNA reads TGTGCCAGCAGCCCTACGGGGCGGTACGAGCAGTACTTC.

This clone was detected a few times. This chain links TRBV28 with TRBJ1-2, with 8 bases that match TRBD1. The CDR3 sequence is 14 residues long. Trimming took 6 bases from V and 3 from J; bases not matched to a gene: 6. Germline CDR1 and CDR2: MDHEN and SYDVKM. DNA for the CDR3: TGTGCCAGCAGAAGGGACAGGAACTACTATGGCTACACCTTC. The encoded protein is CASRRDRNYYGYTF.

The chain has TRBV11-2 and TRBJ2-3; D may be TRBD1 (5 bases). Germline CDR1 SGHAT, CDR2 FQNNGV. V was shortened by 1 base and J by 0 bases, with 11 bases between the two germline ends. The CDR3 loop spans 16 amino acids. CDR3 coding DNA: TGTGCCAGCAGCTTAGGGGTTCAGGGTAGCACAGATACGCAGTATTTT. Translating it yields CASSLGVQGSTDTQYF.

This clone has just a few counts. The chain recombines TRBV2 with TRBJ1-1; no definite D call. The CDR3 length is 13 residues. Trimming took off 6 bases at V and 1 base at J, with 9 bases between the two ends. The germline CDR1 and CDR2 sequences are SNHLY and FYNNEI. The CDR3 here is CASSAPPNTEAFF. The CDR3 nucleotides are TGTGCCAGCAGCGCCCCTCCGAACACTGAAGCTTTCTTT.

This clone was observed a single time. The gene calls are TRBV28 and TRBJ2-6, with a tentative D call TRBD1 (6 bases). The CDR3 extends over 15 amino acids. Germline CDR1 MDHEN, CDR2 SYDVKM. Trimming shortened V by 6 bases and J by 1 base, and 10 bases separated the two germline ends. CDR3 sequence (DNA): TGTGCCAGCAGGGACAGCCAGTCTGGGGCCAACGTCCTGACTTTC. Translated, it gives CASRDSQSGANVLTF. Using reference TRBV28 and TRBJ2-6 for the parts outside the CDR3, the full variable domain is DVKVTQSSRYLVKRTGEKVFLECVQDMDHENMFWYRQDPGLGLRLIYFSYDVKMKEKGDIPEGYSVSREKKERFSLILESASTNQTSMYLCASRDSQSGANVLTFGAGSRLTVL.

The chain employs TRBV6-5 and TRBJ1-2; D is unresolved. The germline V gene has CDR1 MNHEY and CDR2 SVGAGI. The CDR3 is 13 amino acids. Trimming pared 1 base from V and 2 bases from J, leaving 5 bases between. In DNA, the CDR3 is TGTGCCAGCAGTTACTTAGAAAACTATGGCTACACCTTC. Its translation: CASSYLENYGYTF.

V gene TRBV19 combines with J gene TRBJ2-1; 11 nucleotides agree with TRBD2. From germline, CDR1 is LNHDA and CDR2 SQIVND (reference sequence). This CDR3 has 17 amino acids. The J segment lost 5 bases and the V segment lost 6 bases, leaving 12 bases of the junction unmatched. The chain's CDR3 is CASRLDSGTSGNNEQFF. The CDR3 DNA reads TGTGCCAGTAGGTTGGACAGCGGGACTAGCGGCAACAATGAGCAGTTCTTC.

This chain uses TRBV28 with TRBJ2-7; tentatively, D is TRBD1 (5 bases). Deletions cut 5 bases from V and 4 bases from J, with 12 bases between. CDR3 length: 13 amino acids. Germline V gene sequence: CDR1 MDHEN, CDR2 SYDVKM. CDR3 region: CASSRQPRYEQYF. CDR3 nucleotides: TGTGCCAGCAGTCGACAGCCTCGATACGAGCAGTACTTC.

The chain recombines TRBV7-8 with TRBJ2-3; 7 bases are a match to TRBD1. CDR1 is SGHVS and CDR2 is FQNEAQ in the germline V gene. The length of the CDR3 is 13 residues. The junction had 4 bases not matched to a gene; V was cut back by 6 bases and J by 4 bases. CDR3 DNA: TGTGCCAGCAGTTTCACAGGGGCAGATACGCAGTATTTT. This sequence encodes CASSFTGADTQYF.